The rows below give T cell receptor beta chains drawn from one sample of a study of blood T cells in healthy people across ages. MiXCR, applied by TCRdb to the 5' RACE reads, yields one record per CDR3 protein. The sample has some 900,000 distinct CDR3 sequences, roughly 50% seen once. The sample was blood. The origin of the receptors is a man aged 25 to 40 in good health. Both conserved end residues are part of each CDR3. The D gene is left open where the match is weak. Size is stated for part of the rows, as once, few or many counts, or as a class when the clone is expanded.

J	D	V	size	DNA	CDR3
TRBJ2-3	TRBD2	TRBV20-1	NA	TGCAGTGCTAGTCGGGGGGTCCCTCAGAGGGCAGATACGCAGTATTTT	CSASRGVPQRADTQYF
TRBJ2-5	TRBD2	TRBV7-2	NA	TGTGCCAGCAGACCTACACACAGCGGGGGGGGAGAGACCCAGTACTTC	CASRPTHSGGGETQYF
TRBJ1-5	NA	TRBV27	NA	TGTGCCAGCAGTTCGGGAAGGAGCAATCAGCCCCAGCATTTT	CASSSGRSNQPQHF
TRBJ2-1	NA	TRBV6-1	NA	TGTGCCAGCAGTGAAACCGTTGGCAGCTTTTACAATGAGCAGTTCTTC	CASSETVGSFYNEQFF
TRBJ2-1	TRBD2	TRBV6-2/TRBV6-3	few	TGTGCCAGCAGTTACACAACCCGTGGCCACACTAGCGGGGGGTACAATGAGCAGTTCTTC	CASSYTTRGHTSGGYNEQFF
TRBJ2-7	NA	TRBV7-6	NA	TGTGCCAGCAGCTTAGAGGCGGCGAACTACGAGCAGTACTTC	CASSLEAANYEQYF
TRBJ2-7	NA	TRBV7-9	NA	TGTGCCAGCAGCGCATCGACAGTCTCCTACGAGCAGTACTTC	CASSASTVSYEQYF
TRBJ2-7	NA	TRBV7-2	NA	TGTGCCAGCAGCCGCAGGGAAACCGAGCAGTACTTC	CASSRRETEQYF
TRBJ1-1	NA	TRBV6-1	few	TGTGCCAGCATCGAGGACAGCGGTTTAGCCGCTTTCTTT	CASIEDSGLAAFF
TRBJ2-5	NA	TRBV25-1	NA	TGTGCCAGCATCCCTGGAGGGGATTGGGAGACCCAGTACTTC	CASIPGGDWETQYF
TRBJ2-1	TRBD2	TRBV3-1	NA	TGTGCCAGCAGCCAAGATTGGAGCGGGGGGGACAATGAGCAGTTCTTC	CASSQDWSGGDNEQFF
TRBJ2-3	NA	TRBV12-3/TRBV12-4	NA	TGTGCCAGCAGTAGAGGGGCCACCAAACTCACAGATACGCAGTATTTT	CASSRGATKLTDTQYF
TRBJ1-1	TRBD1	TRBV29-1	NA	TGCAGCGTTGCAACAGGGGGCTCGGGGACTGAAGCTTTCTTT	CSVATGGSGTEAFF
TRBJ1-2	NA	TRBV20-1	NA	TGCAGTGCCCGCGACGCTGGGGTCAACTATGGCTACACCTTC	CSARDAGVNYGYTF
TRBJ2-1	NA	TRBV7-9	NA	TGTGCCAGCAGCGTGGTCCAGGGGGGAGAGCAGTTCTTC	CASSVVQGGEQFF
TRBJ1-1	TRBD1	TRBV7-9	NA	TGTGCCAGCAGCTGGCAGGGGGCTTATGGCACTGAAGCTTTCTTT	CASSWQGAYGTEAFF
TRBJ1-2	NA	TRBV6-2/TRBV6-3	NA	TGTGCCAGCAGTTCGGGACTGACTGATGGCTACACCTTC	CASSSGLTDGYTF
TRBJ2-1	NA	TRBV11-2	NA	TGTGCCAGCACCATAACAGCTGGCGGAAGAACCCATGAGCAGTTCTTC	CASTITAGGRTHEQFF
TRBJ2-7	NA	TRBV20-1	NA	TGCAGTGCTAGTAGGCGGAAGAACCATCAGAACGAGCAGTACTTC	CSASRRKNHQNEQYF
TRBJ2-7	TRBD1	TRBV12-3/TRBV12-4	NA	TGTGCCAGCAGACCAGACAGGGGGGTGGACGAGCAGTACTTC	CASRPDRGVDEQYF
TRBJ2-3	TRBD2	TRBV7-3	few	TGTGCCAGCAGCACCGGGACTAGCGGGCCTACAGATACGCAGTATTTT	CASSTGTSGPTDTQYF
TRBJ2-5	TRBD1	TRBV5-1	once	TGCGCCAGCAGCTCTGCAAGGACAGGGGGATTTGAGACCCAGTACTTC	CASSSARTGGFETQYF
TRBJ2-1	NA	TRBV6-5	NA	TGTGCCAGCAGTTACTCGATAATTGCACAGCAGTTCTTC	CASSYSIIAQQFF
TRBJ1-4	NA	TRBV28	NA	TGTGCCAGCAGTCCCGCTCATCGGGTCCCTAATGAAAAACTGTTTTTT	CASSPAHRVPNEKLFF
TRBJ2-5	TRBD2	TRBV4-1	few	TGCGCCAGCAGTCAGGGACTAGCGGGGGGATTGCGAGAGACCCAGTACTTC	CASSQGLAGGLRETQYF
TRBJ1-2	NA	TRBV4-3	NA	TGCGCCAGCAGCCAAGATCTTGGGAAGGACCCTAACTATGGCTACACCTTC	CASSQDLGKDPNYGYTF
TRBJ1-2	TRBD1	TRBV15	few	TGTGCCACCAGCCACCGACAGGGGCTGGAGGGTGGCTACACCTTC	CATSHRQGLEGGYTF
TRBJ2-3	NA	TRBV12-3/TRBV12-4	NA	TGTGCCAGAGCGAGCACAGATACGCAGTATTTT	CARASTDTQYF
TRBJ2-1	NA	TRBV6-5	NA	TGTGCCAGCAGTTACTCCGGCAGTGAGCAGTTCTTC	CASSYSGSEQFF
TRBJ1-2	NA	TRBV5-1	NA	TGCGCCAGCAGCATTACAGGGACAACTAATGGCTGCACCTTC	CASSITGTTNGCTF
TRBJ2-7	NA	TRBV28	NA	TGTGCCAGCAGTACCCAGACCCAGGGAGGACGCGAGCAGTACTTC	CASSTQTQGGREQYF
TRBJ1-1	NA	TRBV4-1	many	TGCGCCAGCAGCCAAGATCCGGCGGTGAACACTGAAGCTTTCTTT	CASSQDPAVNTEAFF
TRBJ2-4	NA	TRBV11-3	NA	TGTGCCAGCAGCCCCGTCGGACGGGTAGCCAAAAACATTCAGTACTTC	CASSPVGRVAKNIQYF
TRBJ2-3	TRBD2	TRBV7-6	NA	TGTGCCAGCAGCACGACTAGCGGATATTCCACAGATACGCAGTATTTT	CASSTTSGYSTDTQYF
TRBJ2-7	TRBD1	TRBV11-1	many	TGTGCCAGCAGCTTAAATGTAGGGGACAGCGAGCAGTACTTC	CASSLNVGDSEQYF
TRBJ1-4	NA	TRBV2	NA	TGTGCCAGCAGTCCGCAGTGGGGTAATGAAAAACTGTTTTTT	CASSPQWGNEKLFF
TRBJ2-3	NA	TRBV6-1	NA	TGTGCCAGCAGTGACCCCCCAGGGGAGGGAGATACGCAGTATTTT	CASSDPPGEGDTQYF
TRBJ1-1	NA	TRBV12-3/TRBV12-4	NA	TGTGCCAGCAGTTCCGGGGGGCACAACACTGAAGCTTTCTTT	CASSSGGHNTEAFF
TRBJ1-2	NA	TRBV4-1	NA	TGCGCCAGCAGCCAAGATACGGAACGAAAAGGGGACTACGGCTACACCTTC	CASSQDTERKGDYGYTF
TRBJ1-5	TRBD1	TRBV29-1	few	TGCAGCGTGGGAGGACAGGGGGCGCAGGGTCAGCCCCAGCATTTT	CSVGGQGAQGQPQHF
TRBJ2-7	NA	TRBV20-1	NA	TGCAGTGCCAAACAGGGCGCCTACGAGCAGTACTTC	CSAKQGAYEQYF
TRBJ1-4	TRBD1	TRBV2	NA	TGTGCCAGCAGTGAAGCGTGGACAGGAGGTGGAAAACTGTTTTTT	CASSEAWTGGGKLFF
TRBJ1-1	NA	TRBV29-1	NA	TGCAGCGTTGATCCAGGGGCCACTGAAGCTTTCTTT	CSVDPGATEAFF
TRBJ2-7	TRBD2	TRBV6-2/TRBV6-3	few	TGTGCCAGCAGTTACGGGACTAGAAGCTACGAGCAGTACTTC	CASSYGTRSYEQYF